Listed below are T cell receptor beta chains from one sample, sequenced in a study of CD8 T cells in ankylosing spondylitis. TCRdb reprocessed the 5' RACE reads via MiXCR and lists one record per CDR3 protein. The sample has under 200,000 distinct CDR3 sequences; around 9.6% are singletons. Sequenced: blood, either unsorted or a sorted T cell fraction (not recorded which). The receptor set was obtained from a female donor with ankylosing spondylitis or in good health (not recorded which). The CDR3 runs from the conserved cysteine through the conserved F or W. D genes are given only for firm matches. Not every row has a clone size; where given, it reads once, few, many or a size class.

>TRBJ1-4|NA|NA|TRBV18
TGTGCCAGCTCACCATTTCCCCTTGGGAAGATAAATGAAAAACTGTTTTTT
CASSPFPLGKINEKLFF
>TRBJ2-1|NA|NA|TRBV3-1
TGTGCCAGCAGCCAAGTGAATCGGAGACTCTCCTTTTTAAATGAGCAGTTCTTC
CASSQVNRRLSFLNEQFF
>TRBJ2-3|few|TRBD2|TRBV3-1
TGTGCCAGCAGCCAAGATGGACTAGAGGTCGATACGCAGTATTTT
CASSQDGLEVDTQYF
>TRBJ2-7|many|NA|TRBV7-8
TGTGCCAGCAGCTTATTAGGAGCTCCCTACGAGCAGTACTTC
CASSLLGAPYEQYF
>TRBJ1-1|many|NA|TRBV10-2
TGCGCCAGCAGTGCAGGGGTGGTCACTGAAGCTTTCTTT
CASSAGVVTEAFF
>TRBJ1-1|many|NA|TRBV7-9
TGTGCCAGCCGAGGTTATATGAACACTGAAGCTTTCTTT
CASRGYMNTEAFF
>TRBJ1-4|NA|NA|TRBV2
TGTGCCAGCAGTGTCGGGGACTCAACTAATGAAAAACTGTTTTTT
CASSVGDSTNEKLFF
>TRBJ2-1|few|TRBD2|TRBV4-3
TGCGCCAGCAGCCATTCACTAGCGGGGGACAATGAGCAGTTCTTC
CASSHSLAGDNEQFF
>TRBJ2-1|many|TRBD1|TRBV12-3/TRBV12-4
TGTGCCAGCAGTTCTCGGACAGGGATGGATGAGCAGTTCTTC
CASSSRTGMDEQFF
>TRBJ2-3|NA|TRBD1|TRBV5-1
TGCGCCAGCAGCTTCGGGACAGGGACAGATACGCAGTATTTT
CASSFGTGTDTQYF
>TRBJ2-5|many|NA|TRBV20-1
TGCAGTGTCCCGGGCGGAGAGACCCAGTACTTC
CSVPGGETQYF
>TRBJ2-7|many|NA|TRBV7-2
TGTGCCAGCAGCTCCCGGGACAAAGCCTACGAGCAGTACTTC
CASSSRDKAYEQYF
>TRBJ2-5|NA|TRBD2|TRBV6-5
TGTGCCAGCAGTTACTCTGCCTTAGCGGGCCTTAGGGAGACCCAGTACTTC
CASSYSALAGLRETQYF
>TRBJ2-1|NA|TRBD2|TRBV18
TGTGCCAGCTCACCAATAGTAACGGGGACTAGCGGTGAGCAGTTCTTC
CASSPIVTGTSGEQFF
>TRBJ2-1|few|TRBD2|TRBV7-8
TGTGCCAGCAGCCCCACCTTAGACAAGGGGAGGGCCTACAATGAGCAGTTCTTC
CASSPTLDKGRAYNEQFF
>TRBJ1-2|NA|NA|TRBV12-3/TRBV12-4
TGTGCCAGCAGCCTCGGCGGTTTCGGGGGCTACACCTTC
CASSLGGFGGYTF
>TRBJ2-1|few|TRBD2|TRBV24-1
TGTGCCACCAGTGATTTTACGGCGGGAGGGGGTAATGAGCAGTTCTTC
CATSDFTAGGGNEQFF
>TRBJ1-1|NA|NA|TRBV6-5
TGTGCCAGCAGTTATGGGGAAGGGAACACTGAAGCTTTCTTT
CASSYGEGNTEAFF
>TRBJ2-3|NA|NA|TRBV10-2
TGCGCCAGCAGTGAGGGTTGGGCAGATACGCAGTATTTT
CASSEGWADTQYF
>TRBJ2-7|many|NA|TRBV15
TGTGCCACCAGCGGAGGGGACTCCTACGAGCAGTACTTC
CATSGGDSYEQYF
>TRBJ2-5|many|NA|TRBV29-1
TGCAGCGTTGAAGAGGGGGGACAACAAGAGACCCAGTACTTC
CSVEEGGQQETQYF
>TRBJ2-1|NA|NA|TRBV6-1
TGTGCCAGCAGTGAATGGAAGCGGGCGAGCTCCTACAATGAGCAGTTCTTC
CASSEWKRASSYNEQFF
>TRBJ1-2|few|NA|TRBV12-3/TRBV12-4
TGTGCCAGCAGTGCGGGACTCGCTGAGTACACCTTC
CASSAGLAEYTF
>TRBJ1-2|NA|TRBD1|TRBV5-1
TGCGCCAGCAACCTAGACAGGGACCTCCGAGGCTACACCTTC
CASNLDRDLRGYTF
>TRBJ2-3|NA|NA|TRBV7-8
TGTGCCAGCAGCTTAGCGGGTCGGGGTGATACGCAGTATTTT
CASSLAGRGDTQYF
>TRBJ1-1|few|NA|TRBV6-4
TGTGCCAGCAGTCTTTCCCCCCAAGCTACTGAAGCTTTCTTT
CASSLSPQATEAFF
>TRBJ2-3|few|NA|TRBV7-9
TGTGCCAGCAGCTTAGACGGTGCCACAGATACGCAGTATTTT
CASSLDGATDTQYF
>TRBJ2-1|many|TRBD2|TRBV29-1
TGCAGCGTTGAAGATCAGCGGGGCTCCTACAATGAGCAGTTCTTC
CSVEDQRGSYNEQFF
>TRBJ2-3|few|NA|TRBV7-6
TGTGCCAGCAGCTTATTAGCGGTTAGCACAGATACGCAGTATTTT
CASSLLAVSTDTQYF
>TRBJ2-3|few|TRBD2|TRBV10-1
TGCGCCAGCAGTGAGGAGGAAAGACCACTAGCGGGAGGGGCAGATACGCAGTATTTT
CASSEEERPLAGGADTQYF
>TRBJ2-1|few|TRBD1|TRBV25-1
TGTGCCAGCAGTGACACCACCTTAGGAGGGACAGGCTACAATGAGCAGTTCTTC
CASSDTTLGGTGYNEQFF